These 17 T cell receptor beta chains were all obtained from the same sample, sequenced in a study of PD-1 blockade in classical Hodgkin lymphoma (dated by TCRdb to 2020 to 2022). Library creation used the immunoSEQ multiplex PCR assay. TCRdb mirrors the immuneACCESS table, restricted to in-frame sequences. Some clones are absent from its copies; in checked studies, under half trace to an unresolved V gene, and the reason for the others is unknown. Recorded for this sample are about 11,000 clones; approximately 82% of them occurred a single time. 4.5% to 6.5% of the sample is in the top ten clones. In the paper's terms, the time point label means: cycle 2 day 1 (C2D1) of nivolumab. Relapse after autologous stem cell transplantation had occurred in all trial patients, and cohorts A, B and C were distinguished by prior brentuximab vedotin exposure. The sequencing here drew on peripheral blood mononuclear cells (PBMCs), taken before the second cycle of nivolumab. All receptors come from a human donor with classical Hodgkin lymphoma.

This clone is medium-sized (0.01 to 0.1%) within its sample. This chain links TRBV19 with TRBJ1-5; the D is unclear. Trimming removed 9 bases at V and 3 bases at J, with 15 bases between. Germline CDR1 is LNHDA and CDR2 is SQIVND (reference sequence). The CDR3 is 14 residues long. In DNA form, the CDR3 reads TGTGCCAGCAGTTTGGACGTCATCAATCAGCCCCAGCATTTT. It encodes CASSLDVINQPQHF.

This chain uses TRBV4-1 with TRBJ2-1; 10 nucleotides agree with TRBD2. The V gene end was trimmed by 1 base and the J gene end by 3 bases; junction bases not matched to a gene: 3. CDR3 length equals 16 residues. Germline CDR1 MGHRA, CDR2 YSYEKL. The CDR3 DNA sequence: TGCGCCAGCAGCCAAGTAGCGGGGGGCCTCTACAATGAGCAGTTCTTC. This encodes CASSQVAGGLYNEQFF.

The chain uses TRBV18 and TRBJ2-5; TRBD1 agrees at 8 bases. The CDR3 sequence is 14 residues long. Germline CDR1 KGHSH, CDR2 LQKENI. V shed 4 bases and J 1 base; nucleotides not matched to a gene: 2. The CDR3 DNA reads as TGTGCCAGCTCACTCGACAGGGGCCAAGAGACCCAGTACTTC. Encoded protein: CASSLDRGQETQYF. Combining the CDR3 with reference TRBV18 and TRBJ2-5 gives the whole variable domain NAGVMQNPRHLVRRRGQEARLRCSPMKGHSHVYWYRQLPEEGLKFMVYLQKENIIDESGMPKERFSAEFPKEGPSILRIQQVVRGDSAAYFCASSLDRGQETQYFGPGTRLLVL.

The chain is built from TRBV2 and TRBJ1-5; D is possibly TRBD1 (5 bases). Per germline, CDR1 SNHLY and CDR2 FYNNEI. CDR3 size: 14 residues. Deletions cut 2 bases from V and 5 bases from J, with 10 bases between. CDR3 sequence: CASSETQGDQPQHF. In DNA, the CDR3 is TGTGCCAGCAGTGAAACCCAGGGAGATCAGCCCCAGCATTTT.

This clone appeared a few times. The V and J genes are TRBV6-1 and TRBJ2-5; 10 bases line up with TRBD2. V lost 0 bases and J lost 2; bases outside the gene matches: 0. Germline loops: CDR1 MNHNS, CDR2 SASEGT. The CDR3 totals 15 residues. The CDR3 spells CASSEAAGGQETQYF. The CDR3 coding sequence is TGTGCCAGCAGTGAAGCAGCGGGAGGGCAAGAGACCCAGTACTTC.

J is TRBJ2-5 and V is TRBV25-1; 7 bases are shared with TRBD2. Germline V gene lookup returns CDR1 MGHDK and CDR2 SYGVNS. The CDR3 runs to 14 residues. Trimming removed 5 bases from V and 4 bases from J; junction bases left unmatched: 7. The CDR3 bases are TGTGCCAGCAGTTCGGGAGGAGGGTTAGAGACCCAGTACTTC. Its protein is CASSSGGGLETQYF.

The genes are TRBV13 and TRBJ1-3; D ambiguous. The CDR3 contains 17 residues. Germline V lookup: CDR1 PRHDT, CDR2 FYEKMQ (reference sequence). V lost 5 bases and J lost 0, with 17 bases in between. In DNA, the CDR3 is TGTGCCAGCAGCGCTTGGACCCACCACTACTCTGGAAACACCATATATTTT. Encoded protein: CASSAWTHHYSGNTIYF.

The genes are TRBV9 and TRBJ1-1; the D gene is possibly TRBD1 (5 bases). This CDR3 is 13 amino acids long. Germline CDR1 reads SGDLS; CDR2 reads YYNGEE. V was cut by 3 bases and J by 4 bases, with 10 bases left in between. CDR3 in amino acids: CASSDGGITEAFF. The CDR3 DNA follows: TGTGCCAGCAGCGACGGGGGGATCACTGAAGCTTTCTTT.

The genes are TRBV5-1 and TRBJ1-1, with 10 bases identical to TRBD1. This CDR3 has 17 amino acids. V was clipped by 6 bases and J by 1 base; unmatched bases: 12. Germline CDR1 reads SGHRS; CDR2 reads YFSETQ. CDR3 in DNA: TGCGCCAGCATTCGGCTGGGACAGGGGCGCGGGAACACTGAAGCTTTCTTT. Amino acids: CASIRLGQGRGNTEAFF. Based on the CDR3 plus reference TRBV5-1 and TRBJ1-1, the full variable domain is KAGVTQTPRYLIKTRGQQVTLSCSPISGHRSVSWYQQTPGQGLQFLFEYFSETQRNKGNFPGRFSGRQFSNSRSEMNVSTLELGDSALYLCASIRLGQGRGNTEAFFGQGTRLTVV.

This chain joins TRBV11-2 and TRBJ2-5; the match to TRBD2 covers 10 bases. The end of the DNA fits TRBJ2-7 better, so the J call may be wrong. The CDR3 contains 14 residues. Germline CDR1 SGHAT, CDR2 FQNNGV. CDR3 region: CASSFLAGAYEQYF. The CDR3, as DNA: TGTGCCAGCAGCTTCCTAGCGGGAGCCTACGAGCAGTACTTC.

V and J are TRBV5-1 and TRBJ2-6; 8 positions match TRBD2. The ends lost 0 bases at V and 3 bases at J; junction bases unmatched: 2. The germline gives CDR1 SGHRS, CDR2 YFSETQ. The CDR3 contains 16 residues. This CDR3 is CASSLAGGVGANVLTF. Here the CDR3 DNA reads TGCGCCAGCAGCTTGGCGGGAGGGGTTGGGGCCAACGTCCTGACTTTC. Together with reference TRBV5-1 and TRBJ2-6, the CDR3 gives the full variable domain: KAGVTQTPRYLIKTRGQQVTLSCSPISGHRSVSWYQQTPGQGLQFLFEYFSETQRNKGNFPGRFSGRQFSNSRSEMNVSTLELGDSALYLCASSLAGGVGANVLTFGAGSRLTVL.

This clone showed up just once. This rearrangement joins TRBV7-3 to TRBJ2-5; no definite D call. Germline CDR1 SGHTA, CDR2 FQGTGA. This CDR3 is built from 14 residues. V shed 5 bases and J shed 1 base, with 11 bases lying between them. The CDR3 DNA reads as TGTGCCAGCAGCCCCCTCGGAGTCCAAGAGACCCAGTACTTC. It translates to CASSPLGVQETQYF.

This sequence joins TRBV29-1 and TRBJ2-5; TRBD2 matches 9 bases. Germline values: CDR1 SQVTM, CDR2 ANQGSEA. The junction had 8 bases not matched to a gene; V was cut back by 5 bases and J by 4 bases. The CDR3 spans 14 residues. This chain's CDR3 is CSVTSGGRAETQYF. The DNA of the CDR3 is TGCAGCGTTACTAGCGGCGGGAGGGCAGAGACCCAGTACTTC.

This chain joins TRBV6-5 and TRBJ1-5; D remains ambiguous. With 5 bases removed from V and 3 bases from J, the gap between germline ends came to 11 bases. This CDR3 contains 14 residues. The germline V gene encodes CDR1 MNHEY and CDR2 SVGAGI. CDR3 sequence: CASSEVRYNQPQHF. CDR3 coding DNA: TGTGCCAGCAGTGAAGTCCGGTACAATCAGCCCCAGCATTTT.

The chain links TRBV19 to TRBJ2-7; D possibly corresponds to TRBD1 (6 bases). Looked up from germline, CDR1 is LNHDA and CDR2 is SQIVND (reference sequence). V was pared by 3 bases and J by 0 bases, with 9 bases between. This CDR3 spans 14 amino acids. In nucleotides, the CDR3 is TGTGCCAGTAGTATTCGGACAGACTCCTACGAGCAGTACTTC. Its protein is CASSIRTDSYEQYF.

The CDR3 DNA follows: TGTGCCAGCAGCTTGACTAGCAGAGAGACCCAGTACTTC. This encodes CASSLTSRETQYF. This sequence joins TRBV5-4 and TRBJ2-5; weak D call: TRBD2 (6 bases). V was cut by 1 base and J by 4 bases, with 8 bases left in between. In germline, CDR1 is SGHNT, CDR2 YYREEE (reference sequence). This CDR3 contains 13 residues.

The V call is TRBV5-5, the J call TRBJ1-1, with no clear D. Germline loops: CDR1 SGHKS, CDR2 YYEKEE (reference sequence). The V end was cut by 0 bases, the J end by 4 bases, with 10 bases between. The CDR3 covers 14 residues. The CDR3 nucleotides are TGTGCCAGCAGCTTGGCCCATACCGGCACTGAAGCTTTCTTT. This codes for CASSLAHTGTEAFF.